The 2 T cell receptor beta chains below come from one sample, sequenced in a study of OX40 agonist ivuxolimab in advanced cancers. TCRdb's table, derived via immunoSEQ multiplex PCR, lists solely in-frame clones and lacks some. This table has 20,000 to 25,000 clones, around 85% appearing once. The sequencing here drew on CD4+ or CD8+ T cells sorted from blood, taken in a trial of the OX40 agonist ivuxolimab. These receptors came from an adult with an advanced solid tumor such as melanoma, head and neck, liver or kidney cancer.

The rearrangement joins TRBV10-3 to TRBJ2-7; 9 bases are shared with TRBD2. CDR1 is ENHRY, CDR2 SYGVKD, per germline. V shed 10 bases and J 7 bases; nucleotides not matched to a gene: 8. The CDR3 sequence is 12 residues long. CDR3 region: CATLAGAGEQYF. CDR3 nucleotide sequence: TGTGCCACCTTAGCGGGAGCAGGTGAGCAGTACTTC.

This clone showed up just once. The rearrangement links TRBV7-9 to TRBJ2-7; D gene uncertain. The CDR3 contains 12 residues. Germline lookup yields CDR1 SEHNR and CDR2 FQNEAQ (reference sequence). V dropped 2 bases and J dropped 3 bases, with 5 bases sitting between them. The CDR3 nucleotides are TGTGCCAGCAGCTTATGGGACTACGAGCAGTACTTC. Protein product: CASSLWDYEQYF.